This TCR beta chain appears in the sequencing data of a study of response to subunit inactivated influenza vaccine. TCRdb re-called the RT-PCR reads through MiXCR, storing one row per CDR3 protein. This sample yields around 750,000 distinct CDR3 sequences, of which approximately 22% are seen a single time; 10% belongs to the top ten. This clonotype appeared many times. No antigen is known for it. CDR1 SGHTA and CDR2 FQGNSA come from the germline V gene. Trimming removed 4 bases from V and 4 bases from J, with 11 bases in between. The CDR3 contains 14 residues. Whole-study findings and limits: It was suggested by the authors that few new T cells are recruited by each seasonal influenza vaccination.

The starting material was PBMCs from blood, obtained about 5 days after vaccination. The clonotype was recovered from a man aged 50 to 59 who received an inactivated influenza vaccine. The chain couples TRBV7-2 to TRBJ1-5; a weak D match, TRBD1 (6 bases). CDR3 coding DNA: TGTGCCAGCAGCTATTTTCAGGGGAATCAGCCCCAGCATTTT. Amino acid sequence: CASSYFQGNQPQHF.